The 17 T cell receptor beta chains below were found in one sample sequenced in a study of beta chain features in type 1 diabetes. Study-level findings and limits: Across all four CD4+ subsets, people with type 1 diabetes showed modestly shorter TCRB CDR3s.

The antigens these receptors bind are not known. Reverse transcribing all isolated RNA meant expressed TCRB transcripts were sequenced. Using immunoSEQ multiplex PCR, the repertoire was profiled, and TCRdb retains in-frame clones only, with some absent. In the table there are around 260,000 clones, approximately 25% of which are singletons. The sequenced sample consisted of naive CD4+ T cells from blood. Receptors were obtained from a woman aged 25 to 39 with type 1 diabetes.

This clone has only a few counts. The chain recombines TRBV5-1 with TRBJ2-2; the match to TRBD1 covers 10 bases. From germline, CDR1 is SGHRS and CDR2 YFSETQ. J gave up 7 bases and V 5 bases, and 11 bases lay outside the gene matches. This CDR3 region has 16 residues. The CDR3 DNA sequence: TGCGCCAGCAGTTCGTTCCGGACAGGGGGACTCGGGGAGCTGTTTTTT. Protein sequence: CASSSFRTGGLGELFF.

The V and J genes are TRBV15 and TRBJ2-3; no firm D call. CDR1 and CDR2 from the germline V gene are LNHNV and YYDKDF (reference sequence). The length of the CDR3 is 12 residues. V gave up 0 bases and J gave up 5 bases, with 3 bases separating them. The CDR3: CATSRDGDTQYF. The CDR3 DNA is TGTGCCACCAGCAGAGACGGAGATACGCAGTATTTT.

The V gene is TRBV18, the J gene TRBJ1-2; TRBD1 might be the D (6 bases). The V end was cut by 0 bases, the J end by 6 bases, with 17 bases between. The CDR3 sequence is 16 residues long. Germline CDR1 KGHSH, CDR2 LQKENI. CDR3 nucleotide sequence: TGTGCCAGCTCACCACCCTCGGTGGGGGGGCAGAATGGCTACACCTTC. It encodes CASSPPSVGGQNGYTF.

This sequence joins TRBV11-1 and TRBJ2-1; unclear D gene. The CDR3 is 15 amino acids. Trimming removed 1 base from V and 0 bases from J, with 7 bases in between. CDR1 is SGHAT and CDR2 is FQDESV in the germline V gene (reference sequence). The CDR3 loop is CASSLVWHSYNEQFF. For the CDR3, the DNA is TGTGCCAGCAGCTTAGTATGGCACTCCTACAATGAGCAGTTCTTC.

This chain joins TRBV25-1 and TRBJ2-1; TRBD2 might be the D (5 bases). The germline V gene encodes CDR1 MGHDK and CDR2 SYGVNS. Trimming removed 2 bases from V and 7 bases from J, with 12 bases in between. The CDR3 is made up of 14 amino acids. In nucleotides, the CDR3 is TGTGCCAGCAGTGAAACAGTTCCGGGGAATGAGCAGTTCTTC. It yields the protein CASSETVPGNEQFF.

This chain links TRBV18 with TRBJ2-1, with D unresolved. V was trimmed by 0 bases and J by 5 bases, leaving 8 bases between them. Germline V lookup: CDR1 KGHSH, CDR2 LQKENI. The CDR3 spans 14 residues. The CDR3, as DNA: TGTGCCAGCTCACCACCGAGGTCAAACAATGAGCAGTTCTTC. Translated: CASSPPRSNNEQFF.

This clone came up a few times. The chain combines TRBV15 with TRBJ2-4; a weak D match, TRBD1 (6 bases). This CDR3 has 14 residues. Trimming took 1 base from V and 3 from J, leaving 7 bases between them. CDR1 is LNHNV, CDR2 YYDKDF, per germline (reference sequence). The chain's CDR3 is CATSRVGGKNIQYF. The CDR3 DNA reads TGTGCCACCAGCAGAGTAGGGGGCAAAAACATTCAGTACTTC.

This clone was recorded a few times. V is TRBV30 and J is TRBJ1-1, with D possibly matching TRBD1 (5 bases). Germline V gene sequence: CDR1 GTSNPN, CDR2 SVGIG (reference sequence). Trimming removed 5 bases from V and 6 bases from J, with 13 bases in between. The CDR3 length is 12 residues. The CDR3: CAWGWGTAEAFF. The CDR3 nucleotides read TGTGCCTGGGGGTGGGGCACCGCTGAAGCTTTCTTT. Based on the CDR3 plus reference TRBV30 and TRBJ1-1, the full variable domain is SQTIHQWPATLVQPVGSPLSLECTVEGTSNPNLYWYRQAAGRGLQLLFYSVGIGQISSEVPQNLSASRPQDRQFILSSKKLLLSDSGFYLCAWGWGTAEAFFGQGTRLTVV.

V is TRBV10-3 and J is TRBJ2-5, with 10 bases aligning to TRBD2. V was clipped by 11 bases and J by 1 base; unmatched bases: 7. The CDR3 length is 14 residues. The germline CDR1 and CDR2 sequences are ENHRY and SYGVKD. In DNA form, the CDR3 reads TGTGCCTCCCGGACTAGCGGTCCCCAAGAGACCCAGTACTTC. Residues: CASRTSGPQETQYF.

The chain joins TRBV7-6 to TRBJ2-7, with 8 bases fitting TRBD2. The CDR3 consists of 14 residues. The trim removed 2 bases at V and 3 bases at J, leaving 3 bases unmatched. CDR1 and CDR2 (germline): SGHVS, FNYEAQ. The CDR3 DNA reads TGTGCCAGCAGCTTAATGCTAGCGGGCTACGAGCAGTACTTC. Protein sequence: CASSLMLAGYEQYF.

This sequence joins TRBV9 and TRBJ2-5; no clear D gene. This CDR3 is 15 amino acids long. Germline CDR1 and CDR2: SGDLS and YYNGEE. The V end was cut by 1 base, the J end by 2 bases, with 12 bases between. CDR3 region: CASSVRPGIQETQYF. CDR3 nucleotide sequence: TGTGCCAGCAGCGTAAGACCGGGTATTCAAGAGACCCAGTACTTC.

The V call is TRBV27, the J call TRBJ2-3; D is undetermined. The germline V gene encodes CDR1 MNHEY and CDR2 SMNVEV (reference sequence). V was shortened by 0 bases and J by 3 bases, with 4 bases between the two germline ends. This CDR3 has 13 amino acids. The DNA for the CDR3 is TGTGCCAGCAGTTTATCCGGTACAGATACGCAGTATTTT. It codes for CASSLSGTDTQYF.

For the CDR3, the DNA is TGTGCCAGCATTGGAGCGGGGCTCTACAATGAGCAGTTCTTC. Its translation is CASIGAGLYNEQFF. V and J are TRBV7-3 and TRBJ2-1; TRBD2 matches at 7 bases. The CDR3 extends over 14 amino acids. V dropped 7 bases and J dropped 3; count of bases not matched to a gene: 6. Germline V lookup: CDR1 SGHTA, CDR2 FQGTGA. Based on the CDR3 plus reference TRBV7-3 and TRBJ2-1, the full variable domain is GAGVSQTPSNKVTEKGKYVELRCDPISGHTALYWYRQSLGQGPEFLIYFQGTGAADDSGLPNDRFFAVRPEGSVSTLKIQRTERGDSAVYLCASIGAGLYNEQFFGPGTRLTVL.

This chain joins TRBV29-1 and TRBJ1-1; 7 bases fit TRBD1. Trimming cost V 5 bases and J 4 bases; bases outside gene matches: 10. CDR1 and CDR2 (germline): SQVTM, ANQGSEA. The CDR3 runs to 14 residues. In DNA, the CDR3 is TGCAGCGTTAGTAGACAGGGTACTTCCACTGAAGCTTTCTTT. This translates into CSVSRQGTSTEAFF.

This clone was counted between two and nine times. DNA of the CDR3: TGTGCCAGCAGCTTAGTAGGGGGAGACTATGAGCAGTTCTTC. Residues: CASSLVGGDYEQFF. The rearrangement links TRBV11-2 to TRBJ2-1, with a weak D call TRBD1 (6 bases). Germline V gives CDR1 SGHAT, CDR2 FQNNGV. There are 14 residues in the CDR3. V was cut by 1 base and J by 8 bases, with 12 bases left in between. Supplemented by reference TRBV11-2 and TRBJ2-1, the full variable domain reads EAGVAQSPRYKIIEKRQSVAFWCNPISGHATLYWYQQILGQGPKLLIQFQNNGVVDDSQLPKDRFSAERLKGVDSTLKIQPAKLEDSAVYLCASSLVGGDYEQFFGPGTRLTVL.

The V call is TRBV30, the J call TRBJ1-4; 7 nucleotides line up with TRBD1. Trimming cost V 1 base and J 10 bases; bases outside gene matches: 3. The CDR3 totals 12 residues. Germline V CDR1 and CDR2: GTSNPN, SVGIG (reference sequence). The CDR3 protein is CAWSDQGGKLFF. CDR3 bases: TGTGCCTGGAGTGATCAGGGGGGAAAACTGTTTTTT.

DNA of the CDR3: TGTGCCAGCAGGGAGACAGAGACCCAGTACTTC. Its translation: CASRETETQYF. V is TRBV7-9 and J is TRBJ2-5; D unresolved. Deletions cut 6 bases from V and 4 bases from J, with 6 bases between. CDR1 is SEHNR, CDR2 FQNEAQ, per germline (reference sequence). The CDR3 extends over 11 amino acids. Combining the CDR3 with reference TRBV7-9 and TRBJ2-5 gives the whole variable domain DTGVSQNPRHKITKRGQNVTFRCDPISEHNRLYWYRQTLGQGPEFLTYFQNEAQLEKSRLLSDRFSAERPKGSFSTLEIQRTEQGDSAMYLCASRETETQYFGPGTRLLVL.